The subject of this entry is one TCR beta chain. Antigen unknown. Some clones are missing from TCRdb's copy, which holds only in-frame ones; the method was immunoSEQ multiplex PCR. The sample lists 96,000 or so clones, 80% to 95% occurring once. The record originates from a study of graft-versus-host responses after intestinal transplantation. Germline V gene sequence: CDR1 SGHAT, CDR2 FQNNGV. V shed 0 bases and J shed 0 bases, with 11 bases lying between them. This CDR3 is built from 16 residues. Sequencing used unstimulated CD4+ T cells sorted from spleen or lymph node cells, obtained before intestinal transplant. J is TRBJ2-5 and V is TRBV11-2, with a possible D match to TRBD2 (5 bases). This sequence was found in a human donor who received an intestinal transplant. The CDR3 sequence is CASSLDLAPYQETQYF. CDR3 coding DNA: TGTGCCAGCAGCTTAGATCTAGCACCGTACCAAGAGACCCAGTACTTC.